This is a list of T cell receptor beta chains from one sample in a study of T cell responses to AZD1222 COVID-19 vaccine. Sequenced by immunoSEQ multiplex PCR; TCRdb stores in-frame clones only, minus some. The sample contains about 140,000 clones, 85% to 95% of which appear only once. The source was peripheral blood, collected 28 days after the second AZD1222 dose. Every receptor here comes from an adult who received the AZD1222 COVID-19 vaccine. Each CDR3 is given with its conserved first and last residue. Fields, in order: D gene, clone size, V gene, CDR3 length, J gene, CDR3 DNA, CDR3 protein. The D gene is left open where the match is weak. Where a row states a size, it is once, few, many or the class of an expanded clone; other rows omit it.

>NA|NA|TRBV4-1|16|TRBJ1-2
TGCGCCAGCAGCCAAGAATTAGTCAGGGAGAGAGGGGGCTACACCTTC
CASSQELVRERGGYTF
>NA|NA|TRBV5-1|14|TRBJ2-3
TGCGCCAGCAGAGCAGCGACTAGCACAGATACGCAGTATTTT
CASRAATSTDTQYF
>TRBD1|NA|TRBV28|15|TRBJ1-3
TGTGCCAGCAGTTTAAGGGACAGGGGTGGAAACACCATATATTTT
CASSLRDRGGNTIYF
>NA|NA|TRBV6-1|14|TRBJ1-2
TGTGCCAGCAGTGAAGCAGGGGGGGACTATGGCTACACCTTC
CASSEAGGDYGYTF
>NA|NA|TRBV4-2|15|TRBJ1-6
TGTGCCAGCAGCCAAACCTTACTTAATAATTCACCCCTCCACTTT
CASSQTLLNNSPLHF
>TRBD1|NA|TRBV19|20|TRBJ1-5
TGTGCCAGTAGTATGGGAGTAGGGACAGAAACAAAATATAGCAATCAGCCCCAGCATTTT
CASSMGVGTETKYSNQPQHF
>NA|NA|TRBV6-2/TRBV6-3|15|TRBJ2-2
TGTGCCAGCAGTTACGGACGGAGTCTCACCGGGGAGCTGTTTTTT
CASSYGRSLTGELFF
>NA|once|TRBV15|16|TRBJ1-5
TGTGCCACCAGCAGAGATCTTTTGGGGGGTAGGCAGCCCCAGCATTTT
CATSRDLLGGRQPQHF
>NA|NA|TRBV9|17|TRBJ2-2
TGTGCCAGCAGCGGTACCCTAGGAGACATCTTTACCGGGGAGCTGTTTTTT
CASSGTLGDIFTGELFF
>NA|NA|TRBV11-3|12|TRBJ2-5
TGTGCCAGCAGCTCTCAGGGGTCGACCCAGTACTTC
CASSSQGSTQYF
>TRBD1|once|TRBV14|15|TRBJ1-2
TGTGCCAGCAGCCACGCCGGACAGGGTAGAGATGGCTACACCTTC
CASSHAGQGRDGYTF
>TRBD1|NA|TRBV19|17|TRBJ2-2
TGTGCCAGTAGTACATGGCCGGGACAGGGGAAAACCGGGGAGCTGTTTTTT
CASSTWPGQGKTGELFF
>NA|NA|TRBV27|16|TRBJ1-2
TGTGCCAGCAGTTTATCCACAGGTTCTCGCCCCTACGGCTACACCTTC
CASSLSTGSRPYGYTF
>NA|NA|TRBV3-1/TRBV3-2|12|TRBJ2-7
TGTGCCGGGGGGACACCGGCTCGGGAGCAGTACTTC
CAGGTPAREQYF
>NA|NA|TRBV7-2|14|TRBJ1-5
TGTGCCAGCAGGAAGGGGGAGATCAATCAGCCCCAGCATTTT
CASRKGEINQPQHF
>NA|NA|TRBV7-9|12|TRBJ1-4
TGTGCCAGCAGCTTAGAGGCCGAACGGCTGTTTTTT
CASSLEAERLFF
>NA|NA|TRBV7-2|13|TRBJ1-1
TGTGCCAGCAGCTTACAGAGGTGGACTGAAGCTTTCTTT
CASSLQRWTEAFF
>NA|NA|TRBV29-1|14|TRBJ1-2
TGCAGCGTTGAAATTGGCAGGGCTAACTATGGCTACACCTTC
CSVEIGRANYGYTF
>NA|NA|TRBV7-3|12|TRBJ1-2
TGTGCCAGCAGCATCGACAGCACAAGCTACACCTTC
CASSIDSTSYTF
>NA|NA|TRBV7-3|13|TRBJ1-1
TGTGCCAGCAGCCCTCTGCGGGGCACTGAAGCTTTCTTT
CASSPLRGTEAFF
>NA|NA|TRBV18|15|TRBJ2-2
TGTGCCAGCTCACCTGGTCTGATGGGCACCGGGGAGCTGTTTTTT
CASSPGLMGTGELFF